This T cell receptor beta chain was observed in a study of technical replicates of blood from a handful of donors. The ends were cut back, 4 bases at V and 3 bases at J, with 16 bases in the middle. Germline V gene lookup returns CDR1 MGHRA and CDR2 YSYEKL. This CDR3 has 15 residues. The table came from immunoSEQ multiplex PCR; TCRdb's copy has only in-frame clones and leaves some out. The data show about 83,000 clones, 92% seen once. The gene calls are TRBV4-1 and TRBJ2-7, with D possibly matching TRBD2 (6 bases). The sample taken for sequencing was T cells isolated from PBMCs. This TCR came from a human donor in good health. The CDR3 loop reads CASSLQVGLNYEQYF. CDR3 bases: TGCGCCAGCAGCCTCCAGGTGGGACTGAACTACGAGCAGTACTTC.